This entry lists 32 T cell receptor beta chains sequenced from one sample in a study of beta chain features in type 1 diabetes. The whole isolated RNA underwent reverse transcription, so sequencing captured expressed TCRB transcripts. Sequencing used immunoSEQ multiplex PCR; TCRdb keeps in-frame clones, though not all of them. The table has nearly 700,000 clones, 10% to 15% seen once. Study-wide results and caveats: The study found moderately but significantly shorter TCRB CDR3s in all four CD4+ subsets of Type 1 diabetes patients.

These receptors are not linked to any known antigen. Sequences were obtained from naive CD4+ T cells from blood. Receptors were obtained from a young man with type 1 diabetes.

V and J are TRBV25-1 and TRBJ2-1; D unresolved. CDR1 is MGHDK and CDR2 is SYGVNS in the germline V gene. The CDR3 is 14 residues long. Trimming took off 7 bases at V and 0 bases at J, with 10 bases between the two ends. CDR3 sequence reads: CASTDTSSYNEQFF. Here the CDR3 DNA reads TGTGCCAGCACTGACACAAGCTCCTACAATGAGCAGTTCTTC.

This clone turned up a few times. The chain has TRBV7-9 and TRBJ1-5; D is ambiguous. Germline lookup yields CDR1 SEHNR and CDR2 FQNEAQ (reference sequence). The CDR3 spans 14 residues. V was shortened by 4 bases and J by 2 bases, with 9 bases between the two germline ends. CDR3 sequence: CASSSYSGNQPQHF. CDR3 bases: TGTGCCAGCAGCTCTTACTCAGGCAATCAGCCCCAGCATTTT.

CDR3 sequence: CASSIMGIPYSGANVLTF. The CDR3 region has the DNA TGTGCCAGTAGTATTATGGGGATTCCCTACTCTGGGGCCAACGTCCTGACTTTC. This chain links TRBV19 with TRBJ2-6; D is unresolved. This CDR3 is built from 18 residues. Per germline, CDR1 LNHDA and CDR2 SQIVND (reference sequence). Trimming took 3 bases from V and 0 from J, leaving 15 bases between them.

Only a few counts were recorded for this clone. The rearrangement uses TRBV29-1 and TRBJ1-1; D call uncertain. From germline, CDR1 is SQVTM and CDR2 ANQGSEA. The V end was cut by 4 bases, the J end by 8 bases, with 23 bases between. CDR3 length: 15 residues. DNA for the CDR3: TGCAGCGTTGTTTGGCGGTTTGTTCGGGAACAAGAAGCTTTCTTT. As protein: CSVVWRFVREQEAFF.

The genes are TRBV2 and TRBJ1-2; the D is unclear. From germline, CDR1 is SNHLY and CDR2 FYNNEI. The CDR3 covers 13 residues. V was trimmed by 6 bases and J by 4 bases, leaving 12 bases between them. CDR3 DNA: TGTGCCAGCAGGACGGACGGCGTCTATGGCTACACCTTC. Residues: CASRTDGVYGYTF.

Concerning this clone: Distinct nucleotide sequences in the sample also encode this CDR3. This chain links TRBV9 with TRBJ2-2; D is perhaps TRBD2 (5 bases). Germline CDR1 reads SGDLS; CDR2 reads YYNGEE. V lost 0 bases to trimming and J lost 1 base, with 7 bases between them. The CDR3 is 15 residues long. The CDR3 here is CASSVASGNTGELFF. The CDR3 coding sequence is TGTGCCAGCAGCGTAGCAAGCGGGAACACCGGGGAGCTGTTTTTT.

The chain joins TRBV9 to TRBJ1-6; TRBD1 is a possible D gene (6 bases). This CDR3 region has 14 residues. Germline V lookup: CDR1 SGDLS, CDR2 YYNGEE. Trimming took 4 bases from V and 8 from J, leaving 13 bases between them. Here the CDR3 DNA reads TGTGCCAGCAGCCCAGGGGTAGGTGATTCACCCCTCCACTTT. It translates to CASSPGVGDSPLHF.

The chain uses TRBV7-3 and TRBJ2-1; TRBD2 agrees at 16 bases. This CDR3 has 16 residues. The V and J ends lost 4 bases and 8 bases, in that order; junction bases with no gene match: 5. Germline-derived CDR1 and CDR2 are SGHTA and FQGTGA. The CDR3 region is CASSSGTSGGAHEQFF. The CDR3 region has the DNA TGTGCCAGCAGCTCTGGGACTAGCGGGGGGGCCCATGAGCAGTTCTTC.

The J gene is TRBJ1-2, the V gene TRBV25-1; D call uncertain. Germline values: CDR1 MGHDK, CDR2 SYGVNS. The CDR3 is 12 residues long. V was clipped by 3 bases and J by 5 bases, with 7 bases between them. In nucleotides, the CDR3 is TGTGCCAGCAGTGACGGACGTTATGGCTACACCTTC. The encoded protein is CASSDGRYGYTF.

This clone was recorded a few times. The chain joins TRBV15 to TRBJ2-2; TRBD2 aligns across 8 bases. The germline V gene has CDR1 LNHNV and CDR2 YYDKDF (reference sequence). V gave up 1 base and J gave up 2 bases; unmatched junction bases: 6. The length of the CDR3 is 17 residues. CDR3 sequence (DNA): TGTGCCACCAGCAGAGCCAGCAGCGGGGGAAACACCGGGGAGCTGTTTTTT. Translation: CATSRASSGGNTGELFF.

The chain carries TRBV9 and TRBJ1-4, with D unresolved. This CDR3 is built from 13 residues. Germline lookup yields CDR1 SGDLS and CDR2 YYNGEE. The chain's CDR3 is CQLPLGMKQKLFF. CDR3 DNA: TGTCAACTCCCTCTTGGGATGAAGCAAAAACTGTTTTTT.

This clone appeared a few times. This chain connects TRBV19 to TRBJ1-2; unclear D gene. Germline CDR1 and CDR2: LNHDA and SQIVND (reference sequence). The CDR3 covers 14 residues. In nucleotides, the CDR3 is TGTGCGACCGCGGCAGGCCCAGCTAACTATGGCTACACCTTC. Protein sequence: CATAAGPANYGYTF.

This clone occurred a few times. The V gene is TRBV5-1, the J gene TRBJ2-5; D might be TRBD1 or TRBD2, each matching 6 bases. CDR3 length: 16 amino acids. Germline V gives CDR1 SGHRS, CDR2 YFSETQ. V dropped 2 bases and J dropped 5 bases, with 19 bases sitting between them. The CDR3 sequence is CASSFLGGRVEETQYF. CDR3 DNA sequence: TGCGCCAGCAGCTTTTTAGGGGGGCGCGTCGAGGAGACCCAGTACTTC. The variable domain in full, with the rest retrieved from reference TRBV5-1 and TRBJ2-5, is KAGVTQTPRYLIKTRGQQVTLSCSPISGHRSVSWYQQTPGQGLQFLFEYFSETQRNKGNFPGRFSGRQFSNSRSEMNVSTLELGDSALYLCASSFLGGRVEETQYFGPGTRLLVL.

The sample holds one count of this clone. The V and J genes are TRBV4-2 and TRBJ2-5; 10 positions agree with TRBD1. CDR1 and CDR2 from the germline V gene are LGHNA and YNFKEQ. The CDR3 is made up of 14 amino acids. V trimming: 4 bases; J trimming: 5 bases; junction bases outside the gene matches: 4. The CDR3 reads CASSPGTGVETQYF. The CDR3 DNA follows: TGTGCCAGCAGCCCCGGGACAGGGGTGGAGACCCAGTACTTC.

A few counts support this clone. CDR3 in DNA: TGTGCCTGGAGTTTGGGACAGGGAGCTAACTATGGCTACACCTTC. This gives the protein CAWSLGQGANYGYTF. The chain couples TRBV30 to TRBJ1-2, with TRBD1 identical over 9 bases. The germline gives CDR1 GTSNPN, CDR2 SVGIG (reference sequence). The J segment lost 0 bases and the V segment lost 2 bases, leaving 4 bases of the junction unmatched. The CDR3 contains 15 residues.

This clone has just a few counts. The chain is built from TRBV2 and TRBJ2-1; D tentatively fits TRBD1 or TRBD2 (5 bases each). Germline V CDR1 and CDR2: SNHLY, FYNNEI. V lost 6 bases and J lost 3, with 9 bases in between. The CDR3 covers 13 residues. CDR3 nucleotide sequence: TGTGCCAGCAGCCGGGACCGCTACAATGAGCAGTTCTTC. This gives the protein CASSRDRYNEQFF.

The genes are TRBV25-1 and TRBJ1-2; TRBD1 agrees at 8 bases. The V segment lost 3 bases and the J segment 5 bases; nucleotides outside the gene matches: 5. The germline CDR1 and CDR2 sequences are MGHDK and SYGVNS. The CDR3 spans 14 residues. The CDR3 DNA is TGTGCCAGCAGTGACGGACAGGGCCCTTATGGCTACACCTTC. Amino acids: CASSDGQGPYGYTF.

This clone occurred a few times. The chain employs TRBV4-1 and TRBJ1-5; unclear D gene. This CDR3 is built from 15 residues. The V end lost 0 bases, the J end lost 0 bases, and 6 bases lay between the germline ends. The germline V gene has CDR1 MGHRA and CDR2 YSYEKL. CDR3 protein: CASSQDHLSNQPQHF. The CDR3 region has the DNA TGCGCCAGCAGCCAAGATCACCTTAGCAATCAGCCCCAGCATTTT.

The table lists this clone with a few counts. The rearrangement links TRBV29-1 to TRBJ2-3; D is uncertain. V shed 5 bases and J shed 0 bases, with 6 bases lying between them. Germline values: CDR1 SQVTM, CDR2 ANQGSEA. This CDR3 contains 12 residues. For the CDR3, the DNA is TGCAGCGTTATCGACAGCACAGATACGCAGTATTTT. Residues: CSVIDSTDTQYF.

This clone was picked up a small number of times. The genes are TRBV6-5 and TRBJ1-2; 9 bases map to TRBD1. V dropped 6 bases and J dropped 8; count of bases not matched to a gene: 10. Germline V gives CDR1 MNHEY, CDR2 SVGAGI. The CDR3 length is 14 residues. The CDR3 spells CASSWDRESFGYTF. The CDR3 DNA reads as TGTGCCAGCAGCTGGGACAGGGAATCGTTCGGCTACACCTTC.

With respect to this clone: The identical CDR3 is also encoded by other nucleotide sequences in the sample. The V call is TRBV7-9, the J call TRBJ1-1, with a tentative D call TRBD1 (5 bases). Germline CDR1 and CDR2: SEHNR and FQNEAQ (reference sequence). This CDR3 is 14 amino acids long. The V and J ends lost 1 base and 2 bases respectively, with 8 bases between them. CDR3 loop: CASSLVRGNTEAFF. For the CDR3, the DNA is TGTGCCAGCAGCTTAGTGAGGGGTAACACTGAAGCTTTCTTT.

This clone has more than one count but fewer than ten. The J gene is TRBJ2-7, the V gene TRBV5-1; 12 bases are a match to TRBD2. The CDR3 extends over 14 amino acids. CDR1 is SGHRS and CDR2 is YFSETQ in the germline V gene. V was clipped by 7 bases and J by 6 bases; unmatched bases: 8. CDR3 in amino acids: CASRRTSGDAEQYF. The CDR3 DNA is TGCGCCAGCCGGAGGACTAGCGGGGATGCCGAGCAGTACTTC.

The genes are TRBV9 and TRBJ1-2, with 8 bases lining up with TRBD1. CDR3 length equals 15 residues. From germline, CDR1 is SGDLS and CDR2 YYNGEE. With 1 base clipped from V and 4 bases from J, the junction kept 6 bases outside the gene matches. The CDR3 loop reads CASSVLGQVAYGYTF. Here the CDR3 DNA reads TGTGCCAGCAGCGTATTGGGACAGGTGGCCTATGGCTACACCTTC.

The chain carries TRBV9 and TRBJ1-1, with TRBD1 matching over 7 bases. From germline, CDR1 is SGDLS and CDR2 YYNGEE. V lost 3 bases, J lost 4 bases, and 9 bases stayed unmatched. This CDR3 region has 15 residues. As DNA, the CDR3 is TGTGCCAGCAGCGCGAAACAGGGGATTAGCACTGAAGCTTTCTTT. This translates into CASSAKQGISTEAFF.

This clone was seen a handful of times. V and J are TRBV20-1 and TRBJ1-1; D unresolved. The CDR3 has 11 residues. V was cut by 6 bases and J by 10 bases, with 15 bases left in between. Germline V gene data show CDR1 as DFQATT and CDR2 as SNEGSKA (reference sequence). CDR3 region: CSASREVGAFF. The CDR3 bases are TGCAGTGCCTCTAGGGAGGTTGGAGCTTTCTTT.

Of note for this clone: The same CDR3 arises from other DNA sequences in this sample as well. J is TRBJ1-1 and V is TRBV5-1; no clear D gene. Germline V gene sequence: CDR1 SGHRS, CDR2 YFSETQ. Trimming pared 0 bases from V and 1 base from J, leaving 4 bases between. The CDR3 spans 13 residues. The CDR3: CASSLAANTEAFF. CDR3 DNA sequence: TGCGCCAGCAGCTTGGCAGCGAACACTGAAGCTTTCTTT. The full variable domain, its missing parts supplied by reference TRBV5-1 and TRBJ1-1, is KAGVTQTPRYLIKTRGQQVTLSCSPISGHRSVSWYQQTPGQGLQFLFEYFSETQRNKGNFPGRFSGRQFSNSRSEMNVSTLELGDSALYLCASSLAANTEAFFGQGTRLTVV.

Here the CDR3 DNA reads TGCAGCGTCGGAGGAATTAATGAAAAACTGTTTTTT. Translating gives CSVGGINEKLFF. This rearrangement joins TRBV29-1 to TRBJ1-4; no reliable D call. V was clipped by 6 bases and J by 4 bases, with 9 bases between them. Germline assignment: CDR1 SQVTM and CDR2 ANQGSEA. This CDR3 has 12 residues.

V and J are TRBV7-2 and TRBJ2-1; D is unresolved. CDR1 is SGHTA, CDR2 FQGNSA, per germline. V lost 6 bases and J 4 bases, leaving 19 bases between the germline ends. CDR3 size: 16 residues. CDR3 sequence reads: CASRLTPGLSYNEQFF. Written as DNA, the CDR3 is TGTGCCAGCAGGCTCACACCAGGCCTATCATACAATGAGCAGTTCTTC.

The table lists this clone with a few counts. Other DNA sequences within the sample encode an identical CDR3. The J gene is TRBJ2-3, the V gene TRBV30; D ambiguous. V shed 0 bases and J shed 3 bases, with 4 bases lying between them. Germline V gives CDR1 GTSNPN, CDR2 SVGIG (reference sequence). This CDR3 spans 12 amino acids. CDR3 protein: CAWSVGTDTQYF. In nucleotides, the CDR3 is TGTGCCTGGAGTGTCGGGACAGATACGCAGTATTTT.

The CDR3 protein is CSAIRTGGAFF. The CDR3 DNA is TGCAGTGCTATCAGGACCGGGGGAGCTTTCTTT. This chain connects TRBV20-1 to TRBJ1-1; D is possibly TRBD1 (5 bases). The CDR3 covers 11 residues. CDR1 is DFQATT and CDR2 is SNEGSKA in the germline V gene (reference sequence). V was pared by 4 bases and J by 10 bases, with 13 bases between.

This clone was detected only a few times. The junction does not match germline at one end; this may be a read error. This chain links TRBV11-3 with TRBJ1-1; D is ambiguous. This CDR3 has 10 residues. CDR1 is SGHNT and CDR2 is YENEEA in the germline V gene. CDR3 loop: CASSFASRIF. CDR3 nucleotide sequence: TGTGCCAGCAGTTTCGCAAGCCGGATCTTT. The variable domain in full, completed from reference TRBV11-3 and TRBJ1-1, reads EAGVVQSPRYKIIEKKQPVAFWCNPISGHNTLYWYLQNLGQGPELLIRYENEEAVDDSQLPKDRFSAERLKGVDSTLKIQPAELGDSAVYLCASSFASRIFGQGTRLTVV.

This clone occurred a few times. The DNA of the CDR3 is TGTGCCAGCAGCCACAATCCCATTCGGGGGAGGGGGGAGCTGTTTTTT. Its translation: CASSHNPIRGRGELFF. The chain combines TRBV7-8 with TRBJ2-2; the D gene is possibly TRBD2 (6 bases). In germline, CDR1 is SGHVS, CDR2 FQNEAQ. This CDR3 spans 16 amino acids. Trimming took 5 bases from V and 8 from J, leaving 21 bases between them. The entire variable domain, with the rest obtained from reference TRBV7-8 and TRBJ2-2, is as follows: GAGVSQSPRYKVAKRGQDVALRCDPISGHVSLFWYQQALGQGPEFLTYFQNEAQLDKSGLPSDRFFAERPEGSVSTLKIQRTQQEDSAVYLCASSHNPIRGRGELFFGEGSRLTVL.